This T cell receptor beta chain was identified in a study of cytomegalovirus exposure and HLA in healthy donors (dated by TCRdb to the late 2010s). Describing the broader study: In an earlier analysis of several hundred of the donors, 276 Gb of sequence data and approximately 100 million unique TCR beta sequences from 150 million to 200 million T cells were reported. Of the roughly 400 genotyped donors, roughly 85% fell in the genetic ancestry cluster associated with self-reported Caucasian donors. Along with the roughly 670-subject first cohort, a separate validation cohort of over a hundred different subjects was used. The T cell repertoires of 666 subjects were profiled by immunosequencing and related to cytomegalovirus serostatus. Around 330 gigabases of sequencing data and about 92 million unique TCR sequences made up an early release that covered over 550 HLA-typed donors. In a later analysis, previously published TCR beta repertoires from more than 500 donors were re-analyzed and high-resolution HLA genotyping was added so that TCR occurrence patterns could be studied. The aim of the study was to test whether cataloging public T cell receptors could identify signatures of past pathogen exposure. In an earlier analysis of roughly 540 of the donors, high-throughput TCR beta sequencing was used to judge whether each TCR beta V gene segment behaved as functional or pseudogenic. Because of strong linkage in the cohort, a handful of DR-DQ haplotypes were treated as single units for association and clustering. To predict cytomegalovirus infection status, the study combined high-throughput TCR immunosequencing, statistical association of individual TCRs with disease status, and machine learning. Every repertoire in the discovery cohort had been generated on one and the same sequencing platform. Class I and class II HLA loci were covered by the typing at four-digit resolution. Among 398 genotyped donors of the cohort, an average of approximately 240,000 unique TCR beta nucleotide sequences were sequenced per donor, roughly 18% of them non-productive. A later genetic analysis took genome-wide SNP genotypes for about 55% of the 666 donors and used that subset as a discovery cohort. Donor age, sex, ethnicity and CMV serostatus were compiled together with the repertoire data. Rather than using new phenotypic data, the later analysis identified candidate immune exposures from TCR beta sequences and from how often those sequences occurred across donors. The number of donors typed differed by locus, with roughly 620-630 for A, B, C, DRB1 and DQB1, around 500 for DQA1, about 610 for DPA1, and 400 to 490 for DPB1.

Note on this clone: Its binding antigen is unknown. One base away there is no much larger clone; base qualities are not given.

Trimming takes 8 bases from V and 3 bases from J, and the germline ends sit 14 bases apart. The cysteine opens and the phenylalanine closes a CDR3 of 14 amino acids. CDR3 DNA only is kept here, 42 bases in frame from base 1. Based on the germline V gene, the CDR1 and CDR2 sequences are MGHRA and YSYEKL. The library was produced with the immunoSEQ multiplex PCR assay. For the multiplex PCR, a mixture combining 60 forward primers for TCR Vbeta segments and 13 reverse primers for TCR Jbeta segments was used. The CDR3 region of rearranged TCR beta genes was amplified from genomic DNA with a multiplex PCR assay. The Illumina HiSeq System was used to sequence the amplified TCR beta libraries as 87-base-pair reads. Processing in the source paper ran as follows. A later analysis counted about 80 million unique TCR beta chains across the 700 or so repertoires, and 9.5 million to 11 million of these chains were shared by at least two donors. Raw reads were error-corrected and collapsed into unique sequences by a nearest-neighbor algorithm in which closely related sequences were merged to remove PCR and sequencing errors. To assign V, D and J gene segments, CDR3 sequences were aligned to IMGT reference sequences. For a sequence to be retained, at least a six-nucleotide match to both a V gene segment and a J gene segment was required. A rearrangement was called productive if the CDR3 had no stop codons and remained in frame with V and J, and every other rearrangement was called non-productive. CDR3 was defined by IMGT convention, running from the second conserved V-encoded cysteine to the conserved J-encoded phenylalanine. In an earlier analysis of approximately 590 of the donors, sequences lacking an unambiguous match to a single V gene segment were excluded. In an earlier analysis of a few hundred of the donors, V segments were called functional above 56.7% productive rearrangements and were called segregating when the between-donor standard deviation exceeded 5%. To diagnose cytomegalovirus status from the catalog of TCR beta chain sequences, a statistical classification framework was built. In a later analysis, V and J genes were assigned by comparing TCR nucleotide sequences against IMGT/GENE-DB human TR gene sequences. A later analysis assigned CDR3 sequences and most-parsimonious VDJ recombination scenarios with the TCRdist pipeline. In a later analysis, each TCR beta chain was defined by its CDR3 amino acid sequence together with its V-gene family, and reads lacking a unique V-gene family were excluded. In a later analysis, some 600 highly shared, low-generation-probability nucleotide sequences were removed to address suspected cross-contamination and a sequencing artifact. In a later analysis, a clonal expansion index for each public chain was calculated from normalized within-repertoire ranks of inferred template counts. In a later analysis, generation probabilities were computed with a VDJ recombination model fitted to out-of-frame rearrangements, and the resulting probabilities were checked against IGoR. Hypergeometric tests were used in a later analysis to score TCR-TCR, TCR-HLA and TCR-CMV co-occurrence, with a repertoire-size bias correction applied to the TCR pairs. A later analysis estimated false discovery rates by permuting HLA or CMV assignments 20 times. A later analysis grouped co-occurring TCRs with DBSCAN, adding TCRdist sequence similarity when clustering within HLA-allele-positive subsets. For co-occurrence clustering, repertoires with fewer than 30,000 or more than 120,000 public chains were excluded, along with roughly 5 repertoires with anomalous nucleotide sharing. What TCRdb holds here is the immuneACCESS table cut down to in-frame rearrangements. Part of the clones is not present; checked against another copy, under half of the missing clones reflect an unresolved V gene, and the others are unexplained. V, J and clone size are taken as reported in that table, and D and trimming were inferred from the DNA itself. The sample records about 62,000 clones, about 87% of which are singletons. The ten largest clones add up to 1.4% to 1.5% of the sample.

In total, roughly 670 healthy bone marrow donors made up the cohort. Cohort members were all nominally healthy when sampled, although unrecorded immune exposures were likely present. The donor tested CMV seronegative, placing the donor among the roughly 400 seronegative members of the cohort. A peripheral blood sample was collected from each donor, and TCR beta sequencing was performed on peripheral blood mononuclear cells. Genomic DNA was extracted from the blood cell samples with the Qiagen DNeasy Blood Extraction Kit. What the work shows at the level of the full study, not this receptor alone: The classifier was reported to diagnose cytomegalovirus status with high specificity and sensitivity in both the original and validation cohorts. It was suggested by the authors that the approach could potentially be generalized to other disease states and immunological phenotypes. In this cohort, only TCR beta chains were sequenced, and detectable features were limited by the absence of alpha or paired-chain data. Presence/absence analyses assumed roughly uniform sequencing depth across donors, an assumption that may not hold. A later analysis found that HLA-associated TCR beta chains were more clonally expanded and had lower generation probabilities than equally common non-associated chains. Three of the identified cytomegalovirus-associated TCR beta chains were confirmed in vitro to be specific for cytomegalovirus antigens. In a later analysis, the rate of TCR association differed among HLA loci, with DRB1 alleles having the most associated TCRs and HLA-C alleles having the fewest. CMV serostatus was the only immune exposure information available for the cohort. Some IMGT-functional V segments, including TRBV6-2 and TRBV6-3, could not be distinguished by the 87-base-pair reads and were therefore excluded. The study listed 170 or so TCR beta chains as associated with cytomegalovirus. A later genetic analysis reported fewer N-insertions in productive TCRs among donors in an Asian-associated ancestry cluster than the roughly 620-donor mean. The earlier analysis of fewer than 750 of the donors excluded some 15 rarely observed V segments, including chromosome 9 orphons, because counts were too low. In a later analysis, several top co-occurrence clusters were reported to appear linked to parvovirus B19, influenza, CMV and Epstein-Barr virus. A further reported finding was that TCR beta sequences accurately predicted the HLA-A and HLA-B alleles for most subjects in the first cohort. A cluster of highly shared sequence variants was judged likely to be a technical artifact of the sequencing pipeline. Because some donors lacked HLA typing at each locus, the association tests relied only on the typed subset. According to a later analysis, most CMV-associated TCR beta chains appeared to be HLA-restricted, and the HLA associations seemed to be driven largely by CMV exposure. An earlier analysis of roughly 570 of the donors showed that most TCR beta V segments appeared in productive rearrangements either about 87% or about 30% of the time, which broadly matched IMGT annotations. Correlated functional status among segregating V segments might reflect linkage disequilibrium, but an unknown experimental factor could not be ruled out. V-gene and J-gene trimming of TCR beta chains was associated with a missense DCLRE1C variant in a later genetic analysis, and the association was replicated in an independent cohort. Most TCR sequences were observed very rarely across donors, whereas some public TCRs were present in many individuals. When HLA alleles, especially DR and DQ, strongly co-occurred, TCR associations were difficult to assign to individual alleles. In a later analysis, some 18,000 TCR beta sequences were associated with specific HLA alleles at a false discovery rate of 0.05.

The source is a man aged 18 to 29 in good health and CMV-seronegative. The material sequenced was PBMCs. The chain was built from TRBV4-1 and TRBJ1-3; a confident D gene designation cannot be given. CDR3 protein: CASGRGASGNTIYF. The DNA sequence is TGCGCCAGCGGACGGGGTGCTAGTGGAAACACCATATATTTT.